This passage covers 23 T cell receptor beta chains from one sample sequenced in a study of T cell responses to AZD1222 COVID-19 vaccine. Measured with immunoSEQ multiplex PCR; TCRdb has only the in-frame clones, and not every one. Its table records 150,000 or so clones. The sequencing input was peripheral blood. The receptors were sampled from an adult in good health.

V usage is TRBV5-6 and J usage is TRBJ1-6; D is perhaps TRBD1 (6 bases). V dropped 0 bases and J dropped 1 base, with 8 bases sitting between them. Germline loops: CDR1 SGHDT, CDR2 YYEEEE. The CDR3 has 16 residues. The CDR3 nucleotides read TGTGCCAGCAGCTTGGATGGGACATCCTATAATTCACCCCTCCACTTT. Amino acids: CASSLDGTSYNSPLHF.

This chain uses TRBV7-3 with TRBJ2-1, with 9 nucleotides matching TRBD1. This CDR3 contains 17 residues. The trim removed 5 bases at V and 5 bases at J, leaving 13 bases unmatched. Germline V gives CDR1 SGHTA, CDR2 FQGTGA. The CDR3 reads CASSPRPQGAGDNEQFF. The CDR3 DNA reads TGTGCCAGCAGCCCCCGGCCACAGGGGGCGGGCGACAATGAGCAGTTCTTC.

CDR3: CASSQESGTGGEKLFF. In nucleotides, the CDR3 is TGCGCCAGCAGCCAAGAATCAGGGACAGGGGGAGAAAAACTGTTTTTT. This chain links TRBV4-3 with TRBJ1-4, with TRBD1 identical over 11 bases. This CDR3 comprises 16 residues. Germline V lookup: CDR1 LGHNA, CDR2 YSLEER. The V and J ends lost 0 bases and 8 bases, in that order; junction bases with no gene match: 5.

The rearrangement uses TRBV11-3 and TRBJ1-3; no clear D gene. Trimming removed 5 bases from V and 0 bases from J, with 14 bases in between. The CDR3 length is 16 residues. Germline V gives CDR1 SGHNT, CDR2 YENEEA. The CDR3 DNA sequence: TGTGCCAGCAGCGGTTATGGGGAATTCTCTGGAAACACCATATATTTT. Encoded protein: CASSGYGEFSGNTIYF.

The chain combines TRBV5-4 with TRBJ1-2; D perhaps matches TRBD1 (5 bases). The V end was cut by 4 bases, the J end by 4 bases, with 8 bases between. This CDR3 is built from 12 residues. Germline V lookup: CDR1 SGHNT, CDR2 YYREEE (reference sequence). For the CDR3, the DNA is TGTGCCAGCAGCCGGGACCGCTATGGCTACACCTTC. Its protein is CASSRDRYGYTF. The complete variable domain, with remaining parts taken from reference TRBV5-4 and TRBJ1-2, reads ETGVTQSPTHLIKTRGQQVTLRCSSQSGHNTVSWYQQALGQGPQFIFQYYREEENGRGNFPPRFSGLQFPNYSSELNVNALELDDSALYLCASSRDRYGYTFGSGTRLTVV.

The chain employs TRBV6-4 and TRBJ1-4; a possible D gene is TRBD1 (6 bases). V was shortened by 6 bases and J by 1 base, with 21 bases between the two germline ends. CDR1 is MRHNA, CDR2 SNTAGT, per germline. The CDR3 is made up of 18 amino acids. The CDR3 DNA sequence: TGTGCCAGCAGAAGGAAAACCCCACACAGGGAAACTAATGAAAAACTGTTTTTT. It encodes CASRRKTPHRETNEKLFF.

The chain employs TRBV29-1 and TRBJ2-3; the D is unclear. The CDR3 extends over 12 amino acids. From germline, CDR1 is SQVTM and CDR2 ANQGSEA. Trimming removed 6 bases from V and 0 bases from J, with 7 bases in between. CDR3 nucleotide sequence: TGCAGCGTAGGTGACAGCACAGATACGCAGTATTTT. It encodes CSVGDSTDTQYF.

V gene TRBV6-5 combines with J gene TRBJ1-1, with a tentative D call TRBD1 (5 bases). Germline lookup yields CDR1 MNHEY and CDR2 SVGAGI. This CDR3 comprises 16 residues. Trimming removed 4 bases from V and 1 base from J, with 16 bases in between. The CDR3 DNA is TGTGCCAGCAGTTTTAAGGCGCGGGGGGGGAACACTGAAGCTTTCTTT. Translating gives CASSFKARGGNTEAFF.

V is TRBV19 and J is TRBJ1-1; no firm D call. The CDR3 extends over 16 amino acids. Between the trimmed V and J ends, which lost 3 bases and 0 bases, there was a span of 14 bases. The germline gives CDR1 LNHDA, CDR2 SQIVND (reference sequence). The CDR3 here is CASSISSAAMNTEAFF. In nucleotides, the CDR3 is TGTGCCAGTAGTATTTCGTCCGCTGCTATGAACACTGAAGCTTTCTTT. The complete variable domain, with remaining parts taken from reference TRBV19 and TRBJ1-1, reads DGGITQSPKYLFRKEGQNVTLSCEQNLNHDAMYWYRQDPGQGLRLIYYSQIVNDFQKGDIAEGYSVSREKKESFPLTVTSAQKNPTAFYLCASSISSAAMNTEAFFGQGTRLTVV.

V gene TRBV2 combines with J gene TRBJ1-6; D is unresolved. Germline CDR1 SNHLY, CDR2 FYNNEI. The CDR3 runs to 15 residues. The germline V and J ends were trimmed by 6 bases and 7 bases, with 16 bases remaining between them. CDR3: CASRPGGRTNSPLHF. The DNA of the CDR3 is TGTGCCAGCAGGCCAGGCGGACGAACGAATTCACCCCTCCACTTT.

CDR3 protein: CASTLTENSNQPQHF. CDR3 in DNA: TGTGCCAGCACTTTGACAGAGAATAGCAATCAGCCCCAGCATTTT. The chain uses TRBV6-5 and TRBJ1-5; D may be TRBD1 (5 bases). CDR3 length: 15 amino acids. Trimming cost V 7 bases and J 0 bases, with 13 bases left between them. Germline CDR1 is MNHEY and CDR2 is SVGAGI.

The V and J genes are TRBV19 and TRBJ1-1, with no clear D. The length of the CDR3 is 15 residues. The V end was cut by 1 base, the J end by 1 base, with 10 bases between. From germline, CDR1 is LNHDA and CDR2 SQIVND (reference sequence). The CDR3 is CASSIGPYQNTEAFF. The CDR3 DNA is TGTGCCAGTAGTATAGGACCGTACCAGAACACTGAAGCTTTCTTT.

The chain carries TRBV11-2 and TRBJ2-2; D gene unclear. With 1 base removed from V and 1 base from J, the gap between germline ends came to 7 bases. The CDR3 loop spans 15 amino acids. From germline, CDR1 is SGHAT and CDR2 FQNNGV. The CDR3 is CASSLAVENTGELFF. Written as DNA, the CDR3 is TGTGCCAGCAGCTTAGCGGTGGAGAACACCGGGGAGCTGTTTTTT.

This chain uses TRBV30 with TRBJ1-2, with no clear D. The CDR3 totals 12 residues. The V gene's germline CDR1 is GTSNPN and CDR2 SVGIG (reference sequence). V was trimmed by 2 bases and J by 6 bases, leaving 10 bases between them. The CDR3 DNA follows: TGTGCCTGGAGTCCGGGGTCCCATGGCTACACCTTC. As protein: CAWSPGSHGYTF.

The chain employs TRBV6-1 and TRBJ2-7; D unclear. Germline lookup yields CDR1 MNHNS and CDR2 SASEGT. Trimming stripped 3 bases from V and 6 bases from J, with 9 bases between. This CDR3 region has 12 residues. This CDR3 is CASSDVQSEQYF. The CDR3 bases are TGTGCCAGCAGTGACGTACAGTCCGAGCAGTACTTC.

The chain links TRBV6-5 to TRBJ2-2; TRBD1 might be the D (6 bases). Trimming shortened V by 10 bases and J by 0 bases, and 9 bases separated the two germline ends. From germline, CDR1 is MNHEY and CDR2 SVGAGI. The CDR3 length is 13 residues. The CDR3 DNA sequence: TGTGCCACGGACAGCCCGAACACCGGGGAGCTGTTTTTT. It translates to CATDSPNTGELFF.

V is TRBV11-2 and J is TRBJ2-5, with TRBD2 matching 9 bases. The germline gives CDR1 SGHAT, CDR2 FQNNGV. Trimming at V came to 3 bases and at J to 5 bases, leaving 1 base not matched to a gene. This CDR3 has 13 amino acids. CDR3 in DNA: TGTGCCAGCAGCTTGGGACTAGCTGAGACCCAGTACTTC. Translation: CASSLGLAETQYF.

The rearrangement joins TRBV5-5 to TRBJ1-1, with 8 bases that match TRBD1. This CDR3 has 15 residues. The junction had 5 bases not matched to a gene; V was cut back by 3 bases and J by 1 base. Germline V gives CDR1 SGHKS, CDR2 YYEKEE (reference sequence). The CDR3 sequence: CASSYGDRTNTEAFF. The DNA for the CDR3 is TGTGCCAGCAGCTACGGGGACAGGACGAACACTGAAGCTTTCTTT.

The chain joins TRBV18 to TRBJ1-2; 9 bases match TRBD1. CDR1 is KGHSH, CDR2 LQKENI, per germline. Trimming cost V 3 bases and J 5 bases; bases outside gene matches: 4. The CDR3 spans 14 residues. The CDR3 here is CASSPGTGIYGYTF. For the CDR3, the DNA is TGTGCCAGCTCACCCGGGACAGGGATTTATGGCTACACCTTC.

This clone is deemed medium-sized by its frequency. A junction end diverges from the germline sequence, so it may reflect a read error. In DNA form, the CDR3 reads TGTGCCAGTAGTATGAGCAGCACGGATACGCAGTATTTT. It is translated as CASSMSSTDTQYF. The chain links TRBV19 to TRBJ2-3; D is uncertain. There are 13 residues in the CDR3. Germline CDR1 and CDR2: LNHDA and SQIVND (reference sequence).

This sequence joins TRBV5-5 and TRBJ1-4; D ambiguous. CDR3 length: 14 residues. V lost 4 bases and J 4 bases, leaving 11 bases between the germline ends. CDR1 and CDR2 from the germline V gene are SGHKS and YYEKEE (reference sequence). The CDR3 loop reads CASSPDPINEKLFF. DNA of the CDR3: TGTGCCAGCAGCCCCGACCCAATTAATGAAAAACTGTTTTTT.

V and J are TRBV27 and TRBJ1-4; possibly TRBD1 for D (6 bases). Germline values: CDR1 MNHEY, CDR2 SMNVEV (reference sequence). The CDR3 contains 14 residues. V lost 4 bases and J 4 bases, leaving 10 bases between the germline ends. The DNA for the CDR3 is TGTGCCAGCAGTTCCAGGGGTGGTAATGAAAAACTGTTTTTT. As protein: CASSSRGGNEKLFF.

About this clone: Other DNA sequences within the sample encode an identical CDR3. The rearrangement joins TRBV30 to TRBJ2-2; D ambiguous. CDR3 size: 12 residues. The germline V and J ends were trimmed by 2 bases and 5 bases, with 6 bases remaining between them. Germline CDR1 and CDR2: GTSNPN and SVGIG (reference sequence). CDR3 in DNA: TGTGCCTGGAGTCGAGGAACCGGGGAGCTGTTTTTT. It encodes CAWSRGTGELFF. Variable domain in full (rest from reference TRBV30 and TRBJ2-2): SQTIHQWPATLVQPVGSPLSLECTVEGTSNPNLYWYRQAAGRGLQLLFYSVGIGQISSEVPQNLSASRPQDRQFILSSKKLLLSDSGFYLCAWSRGTGELFFGEGSRLTVL.